Each of the 14 T cell receptor beta chains below was sequenced from the same sample in a study of blood T cell repertoires in COVID-19. Libraries were prepared by immunoSEQ multiplex PCR; TCRdb keeps only in-frame clonotypes and omits some of them. This sample carries 220,000 or so clones, approximately 83% of them seen once, and the ten largest clones take 2% to 2.5%. Sequencing was done on a sample of peripheral blood. These receptors all stem from an older woman with acute or convalescent COVID-19.

This clone was observed once. The CDR3 bases are TGTGCCAGCAGCTTTCAAACAGGGGGCACTGGAAACACCATATATTTT. This codes for CASSFQTGGTGNTIYF. The chain couples TRBV7-7 to TRBJ1-3; 9 bases agree with TRBD1. The CDR3 sequence is 16 residues long. V lost 3 bases and J lost 2; bases outside the gene matches: 5. Looked up from germline, CDR1 is SSHAT and CDR2 is FNYEAQ (reference sequence).

The chain has TRBV5-4 and TRBJ1-4; 8 bases are a match to TRBD1. V lost 4 bases, J lost 8 bases, and 4 bases stayed unmatched. Looked up from germline, CDR1 is SGHNT and CDR2 is YYREEE (reference sequence). The length of the CDR3 is 13 residues. The CDR3 DNA follows: TGTGCCAGCAGCGTGGACAGGGTGGAAAAACTGTTTTTT. The encoded protein is CASSVDRVEKLFF.

The chain links TRBV18 to TRBJ1-2, with D perhaps matching TRBD1 (5 bases). Trimming removed 4 bases from V and 1 base from J, with 10 bases in between. Looked up from germline, CDR1 is KGHSH and CDR2 is LQKENI. There are 14 residues in the CDR3. The chain's CDR3 is CASSRGQINYGYTF. The CDR3 DNA reads TGTGCCAGCTCACGTGGACAAATTAACTATGGCTACACCTTC.

The CDR3 loop is CASSPPTYPYEQYF. The CDR3 DNA sequence: TGTGCCAGCAGTCCCCCGACATATCCCTACGAGCAGTACTTC. V gene TRBV28 combines with J gene TRBJ2-7; D is uncertain. The germline V and J ends were trimmed by 5 bases and 2 bases, with 13 bases remaining between them. From germline, CDR1 is MDHEN and CDR2 SYDVKM. This CDR3 has 14 amino acids.

The rearrangement joins TRBV19 to TRBJ1-5; TRBD1 matches at 9 bases. This CDR3 comprises 15 residues. The junction had 4 bases not matched to a gene; V was cut back by 4 bases and J by 3 bases. Germline V gene lookup returns CDR1 LNHDA and CDR2 SQIVND (reference sequence). The CDR3 coding sequence is TGTGCCAGTAGTACCCGGACAGGGGTCAATCAGCCCCAGCATTTT. It yields the protein CASSTRTGVNQPQHF.

This chain connects TRBV10-3 to TRBJ1-2; D is undetermined. The V end lost 6 bases, the J end lost 4 bases, and 9 bases lay between the germline ends. CDR3 length: 12 amino acids. Germline values: CDR1 ENHRY, CDR2 SYGVKD. This chain's CDR3 is CAIREMAYGYTF. DNA of the CDR3: TGTGCCATCAGAGAGATGGCCTATGGCTACACCTTC.

This clone has a handful of counts. This chain joins TRBV7-3 and TRBJ2-5, with 10 bases aligning to TRBD1. V was clipped by 0 bases and J by 4 bases; unmatched bases: 2. The CDR3 has 15 amino acids. Germline CDR1 and CDR2: SGHTA and FQGTGA. The CDR3 reads CASSLTGDRGETQYF. In DNA form, the CDR3 reads TGTGCCAGCAGCTTAACTGGGGACAGGGGAGAGACCCAGTACTTC.

V gene TRBV18 combines with J gene TRBJ1-1; D is unresolved. CDR1 KGHSH and CDR2 LQKENI come from the germline V gene. The CDR3 has 15 residues. The V end lost 3 bases, the J end lost 0 bases, and 11 bases lay between the germline ends. Here the CDR3 reads CASSPSIEMNTEAFF. The DNA for the CDR3 is TGTGCCAGCTCACCGTCTATCGAGATGAACACTGAAGCTTTCTTT.

The rearrangement joins TRBV7-9 to TRBJ1-2, with TRBD1 identical over 10 bases. The CDR3 loop spans 15 amino acids. The J segment lost 4 bases and the V segment lost 4 bases, leaving 6 bases of the junction unmatched. Germline V CDR1 and CDR2: SEHNR, FQNEAQ (reference sequence). The chain's CDR3 is CASSSSDRGPYGYTF. The CDR3 DNA reads as TGTGCCAGCAGCTCCTCAGACAGGGGGCCCTATGGCTACACCTTC.

This clone has a handful of counts. The chain combines TRBV3-1 (or the pseudogene TRBV3-2) with TRBJ2-2; TRBD2 aligns across 15 bases. Germline-derived CDR1 and CDR2 are LGHDT and YNNKEL (reference sequence). The CDR3 contains 18 residues. Losses at the gene ends were 4 bases for V and 4 bases for J; bases not matched to a gene: 7. As DNA, the CDR3 is TGTGCCAGCAGCCTCGGACTAGCGGGGGGGCCGGGCACCGGGGAGCTGTTTTTT. Amino acids: CASSLGLAGGPGTGELFF.

The V and J genes are TRBV2 and TRBJ2-1; 7 nucleotides agree with TRBD2. Losses at the gene ends were 6 bases for V and 2 bases for J; bases not matched to a gene: 10. CDR1 and CDR2 from the germline V gene are SNHLY and FYNNEI. The CDR3 is made up of 16 amino acids. CDR3 coding DNA: TGTGCCAGCAGCGAACCGTCCCTAGCGGCCTACAATGAGCAGTTCTTC. This sequence encodes CASSEPSLAAYNEQFF.

V usage is TRBV18 and J usage is TRBJ1-4; D remains ambiguous. Looked up from germline, CDR1 is KGHSH and CDR2 is LQKENI. The CDR3 spans 15 residues. Trimming took off 1 base at V and 1 base at J, with 7 bases between the two ends. This CDR3 is CASSPLQRTNEKLFF. The CDR3 DNA reads as TGTGCCAGCTCACCACTACAGAGAACTAATGAAAAACTGTTTTTT.

The chain uses TRBV3-1 (or the pseudogene TRBV3-2) and TRBJ2-1; D remains ambiguous. The CDR3 covers 14 residues. Deletions cut 0 bases from V and 6 bases from J, with 9 bases between. CDR1 is LGHDT and CDR2 is YNNKEL in the germline V gene (reference sequence). CDR3 DNA: TGTGCCAGCAGCCAAGATGCGAGGTCCAATGAGCAGTTCTTC. Amino acids: CASSQDARSNEQFF.

The J gene is TRBJ1-4, the V gene TRBV13, with D maybe TRBD1 (5 bases). The CDR3 has 15 amino acids. Per germline, CDR1 PRHDT and CDR2 FYEKMQ (reference sequence). Trimming pared 4 bases from V and 8 bases from J, leaving 17 bases between. CDR3 residues: CASSSQGGLNEKLFF. The CDR3 region has the DNA TGTGCCAGCAGCTCCCAGGGAGGATTAAACGAAAAACTGTTTTTT.